This T cell receptor beta chain was sequenced during a study of OX40 agonist ivuxolimab in advanced cancers. General study points: The work left the antigen specificity of expanded peripheral T cells undetermined.

To note about this clone: Its antigen is still unknown.

V shed 0 bases and J 4 bases; nucleotides not matched to a gene: 5. Germline CDR1 MNHEY, CDR2 SVGAGI. The CDR3 consists of 15 residues. Sequencing used immunoSEQ multiplex PCR; TCRdb keeps in-frame clones, though not all of them. In the table there are roughly 80,000 clones, just over 90% of which are singletons. This TCR derives from an adult with an advanced solid tumor such as melanoma, head and neck, liver or kidney cancer. This specimen was CD4+ or CD8+ T cells sorted from blood, taken in a trial of the OX40 agonist ivuxolimab. This chain uses TRBV6-5 with TRBJ1-2, with TRBD1 matching 7 bases. CDR3 in DNA: TGTGCCAGCAGTTACTCGGCAGGGGGTGGCTATGGCTACACCTTC. Translating gives CASSYSAGGGYGYTF.